These 5 T cell receptor beta chains originate from one sample sequenced in a study of T cell responses to AZD1222 COVID-19 vaccine. Using immunoSEQ multiplex PCR, the repertoire was profiled, and TCRdb retains in-frame clones only, with some absent. The sample has more than 65,000 clones; more than 75% are singletons. The sample consisted of peripheral blood, taken on day 0 of AZD1222 vaccination. Receptors originate from an adult in good health.

This rearrangement joins TRBV28 to TRBJ2-5; 9 nucleotides line up with TRBD1. CDR3 length equals 13 residues. Per the germline V gene, CDR1 is MDHEN and CDR2 is SYDVKM. The V gene end was trimmed by 6 bases and the J gene end by 4 bases; junction bases not matched to a gene: 3. The CDR3 region has the DNA TGTGCCAGCAGCACGACAGGGGGAGAGACCCAGTACTTC. It yields the protein CASSTTGGETQYF.

This sequence joins TRBV4-3 and TRBJ2-2; 7 nucleotides agree with TRBD2. Losses at the gene ends were 0 bases for V and 0 bases for J; bases not matched to a gene: 7. The CDR3 totals 18 residues. Per germline, CDR1 LGHNA and CDR2 YSLEER. The CDR3 DNA is TGCGCCAGCAGCCAAGATTCCGCTAGCGGAGCGAACACCGGGGAGCTGTTTTTT. It codes for CASSQDSASGANTGELFF.

The V gene is TRBV29-1, the J gene TRBJ1-2; D possibly corresponds to TRBD1 (6 bases). This CDR3 has 11 amino acids. Germline V gives CDR1 SQVTM, CDR2 ANQGSEA. This CDR3 reads CQSQGSEGYTF. As DNA, the CDR3 is TGCCAATCACAGGGCTCAGAGGGCTACACCTTC.

V is TRBV11-2 and J is TRBJ1-1; 10 nucleotides agree with TRBD1. Germline lookup yields CDR1 SGHAT and CDR2 FQNNGV. J lost 5 bases, V lost 0 bases, and 3 bases had no gene match. This CDR3 contains 15 residues. The chain's CDR3 is CASSLDGTGVTEAFF. The CDR3 region has the DNA TGTGCCAGCAGCTTAGATGGGACAGGGGTTACTGAAGCTTTCTTT.

The rearrangement joins TRBV5-1 to TRBJ1-1; the D is unclear. This CDR3 is built from 13 residues. The ends were cut back, 4 bases at V and 1 base at J, with 8 bases in the middle. CDR1 and CDR2 (germline): SGHRS, YFSETQ. The CDR3 DNA reads as TGCGCCAGCAGCCAGGACGGGAACACTGAAGCTTTCTTT. Residues: CASSQDGNTEAFF.